The following is a TCR beta chain sequence with its context. The entry originates in a study of cytomegalovirus exposure and HLA in healthy donors. 13 Jbeta primers and 60 Vbeta primers were used for the PCR. The method was immunoSEQ multiplex PCR; TCRdb's version includes in-frame clones alone and lacks a portion of them. Found here are roughly 59,000 clones, 60% to 70% of them singletons; the top ten hold 15% to 20%. The sample was PBMCs. This TCR came from a man aged 35-49 years in good health and CMV-seropositive.

CDR3 loop: CASSHRVHEQYF. The CDR3 DNA reads as TGTGCCAGCAGCCACAGGGTCCACGAGCAGTACTTC. The J gene is TRBJ2-7, the V gene TRBV14; maybe TRBD1 (5 bases). The germline gives CDR1 SGHDN, CDR2 FVKESK. The CDR3 has 12 amino acids. V lost 3 bases and J 5 bases, leaving 8 bases between the germline ends.